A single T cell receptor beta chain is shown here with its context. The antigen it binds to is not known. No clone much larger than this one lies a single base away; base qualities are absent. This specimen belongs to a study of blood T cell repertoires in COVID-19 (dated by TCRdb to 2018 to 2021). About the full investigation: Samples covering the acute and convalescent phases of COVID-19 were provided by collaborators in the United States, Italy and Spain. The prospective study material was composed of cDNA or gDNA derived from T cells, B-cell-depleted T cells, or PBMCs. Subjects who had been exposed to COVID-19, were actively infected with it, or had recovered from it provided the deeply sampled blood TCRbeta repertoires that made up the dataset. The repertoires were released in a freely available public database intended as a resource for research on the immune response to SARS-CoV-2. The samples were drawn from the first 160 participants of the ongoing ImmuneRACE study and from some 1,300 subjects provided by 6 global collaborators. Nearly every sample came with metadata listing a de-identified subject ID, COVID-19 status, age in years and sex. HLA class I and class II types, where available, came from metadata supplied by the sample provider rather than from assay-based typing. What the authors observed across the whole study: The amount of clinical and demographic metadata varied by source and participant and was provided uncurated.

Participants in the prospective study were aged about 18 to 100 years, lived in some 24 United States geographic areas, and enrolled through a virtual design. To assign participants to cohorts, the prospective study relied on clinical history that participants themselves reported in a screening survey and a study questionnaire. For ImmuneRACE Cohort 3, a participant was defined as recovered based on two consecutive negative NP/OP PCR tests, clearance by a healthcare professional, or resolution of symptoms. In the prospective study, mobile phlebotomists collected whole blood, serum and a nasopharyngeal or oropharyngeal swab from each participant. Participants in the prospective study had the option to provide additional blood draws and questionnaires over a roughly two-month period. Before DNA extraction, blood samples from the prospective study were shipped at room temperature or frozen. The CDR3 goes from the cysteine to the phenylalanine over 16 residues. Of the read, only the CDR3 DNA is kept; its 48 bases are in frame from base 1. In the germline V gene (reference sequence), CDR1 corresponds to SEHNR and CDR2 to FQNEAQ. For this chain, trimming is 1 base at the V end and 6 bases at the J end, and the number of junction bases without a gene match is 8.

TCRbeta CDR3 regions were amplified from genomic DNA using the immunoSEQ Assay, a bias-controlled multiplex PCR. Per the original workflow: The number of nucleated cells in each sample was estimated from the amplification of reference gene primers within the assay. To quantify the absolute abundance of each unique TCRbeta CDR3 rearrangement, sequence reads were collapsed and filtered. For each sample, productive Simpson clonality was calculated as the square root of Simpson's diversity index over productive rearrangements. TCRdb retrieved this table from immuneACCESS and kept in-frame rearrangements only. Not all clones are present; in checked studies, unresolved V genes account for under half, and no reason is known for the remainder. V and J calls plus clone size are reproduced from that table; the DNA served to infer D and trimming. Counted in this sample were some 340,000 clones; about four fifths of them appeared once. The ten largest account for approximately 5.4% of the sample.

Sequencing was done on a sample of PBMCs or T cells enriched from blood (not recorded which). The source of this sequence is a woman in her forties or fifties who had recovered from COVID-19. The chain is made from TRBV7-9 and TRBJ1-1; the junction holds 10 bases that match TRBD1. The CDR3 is CASSLDGGQGSPEAFF. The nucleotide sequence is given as TGTGCCAGCAGCTTAGACGGGGGACAGGGGAGCCCTGAAGCTTTCTTT.